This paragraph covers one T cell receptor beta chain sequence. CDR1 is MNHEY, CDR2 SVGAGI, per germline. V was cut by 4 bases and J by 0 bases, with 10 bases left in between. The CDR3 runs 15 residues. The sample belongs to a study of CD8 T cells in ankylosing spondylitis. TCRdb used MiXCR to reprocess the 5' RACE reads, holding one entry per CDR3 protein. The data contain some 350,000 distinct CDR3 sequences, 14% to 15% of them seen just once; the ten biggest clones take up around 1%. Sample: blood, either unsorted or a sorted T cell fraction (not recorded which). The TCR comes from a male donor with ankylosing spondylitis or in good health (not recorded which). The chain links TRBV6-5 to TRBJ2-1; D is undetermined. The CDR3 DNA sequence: TGTGCCAGCAGTTCCCCAGGTGACTCCTACAATGAGCAGTTCTTC. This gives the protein CASSSPGDSYNEQFF.